This T cell receptor beta chain emerged from a study of T cell responses to AZD1222 COVID-19 vaccine. Study-level results: Donors skewed white British and female; clonal diversity was possibly underestimated. CD4 TCRs associated with vaccination spanned spike, dominating at 160-218 and 743-854. In all cases, repertoires were sampled only after the peak T cell response. Baseline serology detected seropositivity in only six AZD1222 recipients.

In its sample, this clone was seen a few times. Its cognate antigen is unknown. The ends were cut back, 3 bases at V and 5 bases at J, with 14 bases in the middle. The CDR3 is made up of 14 amino acids. Germline CDR1 and CDR2: SGHVS and FQNEAQ. TCRdb's copy holds only in-frame clones and misses some; the assay was immunoSEQ multiplex PCR. The sample contains about 100,000 clones, around 87% of which appear only once. This TCR derives from an adult in good health. This specimen was peripheral blood, taken on day 0 of AZD1222 vaccination. V usage is TRBV7-8 and J usage is TRBJ2-7, with D unclear. The CDR3 DNA is TGTGCCAGCAGCTTCGGGTTACAAGTTCACGAGCAGTACTTC. This translates into CASSFGLQVHEQYF.